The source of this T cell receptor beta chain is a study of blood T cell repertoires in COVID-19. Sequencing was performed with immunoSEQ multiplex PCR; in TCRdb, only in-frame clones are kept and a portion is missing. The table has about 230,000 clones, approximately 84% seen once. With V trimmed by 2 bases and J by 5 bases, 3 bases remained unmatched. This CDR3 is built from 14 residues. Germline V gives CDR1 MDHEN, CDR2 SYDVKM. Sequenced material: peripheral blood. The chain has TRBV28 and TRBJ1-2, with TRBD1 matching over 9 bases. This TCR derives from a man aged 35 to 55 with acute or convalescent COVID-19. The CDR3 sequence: CASSLTGGGYGYTF. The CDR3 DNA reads TGTGCCAGCAGTTTAACAGGGGGCGGGTATGGCTACACCTTC.